This T cell receptor (beta chain) came from a study of PD-L1 blockade in urothelial cancer (dated by TCRdb to about 2017). In terms of the full investigation: Every patient began therapy in the mid-2010s and was given atezolizumab 1,200 mg intravenously every 3 weeks. About 85% of the 29 patients were identified as males with urothelial cancer of bladder origin, and a prior smoking history was reported by 18 of 29 patients. Patients had an ECOG performance status of 0 or 1 and had received between 0 and 3 prior chemotherapy regimens. Blood samples were analyzed at two time points: 3 weeks after treatment start (second dose) and 6 weeks after treatment start. Blood samples gave median yields of 141,255 T cells and 80,000 or so unique TCRs, along with a median clonality of approximately 0.08. The study, an exploratory multi-omic analysis, examined somatic, immune and clinical correlates of response to PD-L1 blockade with atezolizumab in urothelial cancer. Pretreatment tumor samples and matched peripheral blood, collected serially before and after atezolizumab treatment, underwent TCR sequencing. Durable clinical benefit meant progression-free survival longer than 6 months, and TCR features were also tested against progression-free and overall survival. Whole exome sequencing and RNA sequencing of pretreatment tumors were performed alongside TCR sequencing in the same patients. Durable clinical benefit was achieved by nine patients but not by the remaining 20. Pretreatment blood TCR-seq was available for about 27 patients, at least one posttreatment blood collection was obtained for about 25 patients, and tumor TCR-seq was available for about 25 patients. General study outcomes and caveats: Because of the small sample size (n ≈ 29) and the many exploratory analyses performed, the results are intended to be regarded as hypothesis-generating. At 3 weeks after the start of treatment, tumor-associated TCR clones in peripheral blood had expanded more in patients with durable benefit (n of about 20, p = 0.022). Improved progression-free and overall survival was associated with having pretreatment peripheral blood TCR clonality below the median.

According to the germline V gene, CDR1 reads SGDLS and CDR2 reads YYNGEE. V lost 0 bases and J lost 4 bases; the stretch between them is 10 bases long. The CDR3 sequence holds 14 residues, the cysteine and phenylalanine included. The read is trimmed to its CDR3 DNA, 42 bases read in frame from base 1. Synthetic TCR analog templates were spiked into each PCR to estimate absolute template abundance from read counts. Using the immunoSEQ assay, TCRbeta CDR3 regions were amplified from genomic DNA with bias-controlled V and J gene primers. Sequencing of rearranged TCRbeta segments was done at approximately 20X coverage. The paper's processing steps were these. Sequencing errors were corrected by clustering, and CDR3s were annotated against IMGT so that V, D and J genes could be assigned. Out-of-frame and stop-codon sequences were excluded, and only productive TCRbeta rearrangements were used in downstream analyses. To compute clonality, Shannon entropy was normalized by the log of the number of unique productive sequences and then subtracted from one. Fisher's exact test with Benjamini-Hochberg correction, at a threshold of adjusted p below 0.01, was used to find clones that differed between time points or between blood and tumor. TCRdb carries this immuneACCESS record with in-frame sequences only. Its versions omit some clonotypes, under half of them owing to an unresolved V gene in the studies checked, with the rest unexplained. V, J and clone size are those of that table, while D and trimming were read from the DNA. The sample yields around 50,000 clones; approximately 90% were counted once. The biggest ten clones account for about 2.6% of the sample.

This clone was seen only a few times. Its antigen has not been determined. One base away there is no much larger clone; base qualities are not given. The intended sense of this specimen's time point label: peripheral blood 6 weeks after treatment start. A cohort of roughly 30 patients with locally advanced or metastatic urothelial carcinoma, treated at Memorial Sloan Kettering on a trial protocol, was included. Peripheral blood mononuclear cells were collected pretreatment and during treatment, with between 1 and 8 total time points obtained per patient. The Qiagen DNeasy Blood extraction kit was used to purify genomic DNA from total PBMCs and from tumor samples. PBMCs were collected pretreatment and during treatment and were isolated and stored as previously described.

Recombination linked TRBV9 to TRBJ1-2, with the D segment identity uncertain. This specimen was PBMCs, taken around atezolizumab (anti-PD-L1) treatment. This TCR came from a man between 60 and 75 years old with urothelial cancer. The CDR3 in this case is CASSVEEIPYGYTF. In nucleotide form, the sequence is TGTGCCAGCAGCGTAGAGGAGATCCCCTATGGCTACACCTTC.